This T cell receptor beta chain stems from a study of T-cell memory formation after mild COVID-19 (dated by TCRdb to the early 2020s). For context, the study as a whole: TCR sequence clusters from the two donors were largely donor specific. T-cell clones expanding and contracting after mild COVID-19 in two donors were tracked by longitudinal TCRalpha and TCRbeta repertoire sequencing. The cohort was made up of two young adult volunteers, one female and one male, who were previously healthy. The paper as a whole reports these results and caveats: Only a couple of mild cases were covered in the study, and larger cohorts including severe cases with pre-infection samples were considered necessary. Contracting CD4+ clones were found mainly in CM and EM memory subsets, while CD8+ clones were enriched in EMRA. Clones contracting from day 15 to 85 had balanced CD4/CD8 phenotypes, while a second wave expanding from day 15 to 37 was biased towards CD4+. Some responding clones were detected in pre-infection memory, suggesting pre-existing cross-reactive memory T cells joined the SARS-CoV-2 response. SARS-CoV-2 specificity was not confirmed for the second-wave clones peaking on day 37.

Trimming takes 2 bases off V and 6 bases off J; junction bases not matched to a gene: 12. The CDR3, from cysteine to phenylalanine, totals 17 residues. Only the CDR3 DNA is retained, 51 bases long and in frame from the first base. For CDR1 and CDR2, the germline V gene (reference sequence) lists MNHNY and SVGAGI. About this clonotype: This clone's antigen is unknown. It has no much larger one-base neighbor in the sample; base qualities were not kept.

Instrument used: Illumina NovaSeq 6000. TCRalpha and TCRbeta cDNA libraries were built by 5'RACE with constant-segment primers, adding sample barcodes and unique molecular identifiers. RNA was extracted from every sample with Trizol reagent. The libraries were amplified in two PCR steps, and the second step added a second sample barcode and Illumina TruSeq adapters. Sequencing of libraries was performed on an Illumina NovaSeq with 2 x 150 bp paired-end reads. The published analysis was carried out like this. The reads were demultiplexed and collapsed into UMI-guided consensus sequences using migec v1.2.7. Using mixcr v2.1.11, UMI consensuses were aligned to TRA and TRB V and J templates and then assembled into clonotypes. Clonotypes were classified as expanded or contracted when called significant by both edgeR and NoisET, with noise models trained on biological replicates. edgeR calls used a false discovery rate-adjusted p below 0.01 and a log2 fold-change threshold of 1. As an exploratory analysis of dynamics, max-normalized trajectories of the 1000 most abundant clonotypes were examined by PCA with hierarchical clustering. Separately sequenced CD4+ and CD8+ repertoires were used to assign a CD4 or CD8 phenotype to each responding clone. TCRdb passed the public sequencing reads through fastp at Q25 and MiXCR, retaining productive beta sequences. Each entry is one CDR3 protein sequence, shown with its most common DNA and genes. TCRdb's processing, not the study's, gives the V and J calls here. Counted in this sample were approximately 350,000 distinct CDR3 sequences; approximately 27% of them appeared once. The ten largest clones add up to around an eighth of the sample.

Ficoll-Paque density gradient centrifugation was used to isolate PBMCs. This TCR was recovered from an adult woman who had mild COVID-19 (a few samples of this study predate the infection). The sample titles of this study are shuffled in the database, so cell type and time point are left out; the donor was told from shared clones. Sequences were obtained from PBMCs or a T cell subset sorted from them (not recorded which). In this chain, TRBV6-6 is recombined with TRBJ2-1; the central 8 bases match TRBD2. CDR3 loop: CASSYTSPDGRGNEQFF. The DNA sequence is TGTGCCAGCAGTTACACCTCCCCCGACGGGAGGGGCAATGAGCAGTTCTTC.